This T cell receptor beta chain was captured in a study of cytomegalovirus exposure and HLA in healthy donors. This clone has only a few counts. Its antigen is unidentified. Study results and limitations: Near-uniform donor sequencing depth was presumed by presence/absence analyses. Previously analyzed data showed that most TCR beta V segments were productive at a frequency of about 87% or about 30%.

The ends lost 2 bases at V and 6 bases at J; junction bases unmatched: 4. The CDR3 sequence is 15 residues long. Per germline, CDR1 ENHRY and CDR2 SYGVKD. This PCR relied on a set of 60 Vbeta primers and 13 Jbeta primers. In the original analysis: Approximately 12 million of the 75 million to 95 million unique TCR beta chains counted in a later analysis were shared. Measured with immunoSEQ multiplex PCR; TCRdb has only the in-frame clones, and not every one. V, J and clone size derive from that table, while D and trimming were established from the DNA sequence. Found here are 130,000 or so clones, approximately 61% of them singletons; the top ten hold 2% to 3%.

This receptor was taken from a woman aged 35 to 49 in good health and CMV-seronegative. This chain links TRBV10-3 with TRBJ1-1; 12 bases map to TRBD1. The sample was PBMCs. The CDR3 loop is CAISEGTGGAAEAFF. The CDR3 coding sequence is TGTGCCATCAGTGAGGGGACAGGGGGCGCGGCTGAAGCTTTCTTT.